This T cell receptor (beta chain) was found in a study of T cells in Graves' hyperthyroidism and ophthalmopathy. Amplified regions were TCR beta CDR3 sequences from RNA transcripts. HTBI primers were employed in a first-round RT-PCR of the TCR CDR3. TCRdb reprocessed the multiplex PCR reads with MiXCR, giving one entry per CDR3 protein. This table holds 600,000 to 650,000 distinct CDR3 sequences, around 20% found once. This clonotype has ten or more counts. The receptor's source is a young man with Graves' ophthalmopathy. The sequenced sample consisted of blood.

CDR3 in DNA: TGTGCCAGCACCGAGACAGGGGGGCCCTACAATGAGCAGTTCTTC. Its protein is CASTETGGPYNEQFF. V and J are TRBV12-3 or TRBV12-4 and TRBJ2-1; TRBD1 agrees at 9 bases. The CDR3 spans 15 residues. V shed 7 bases, J shed 2 bases, and the junction held 6 bases outside the gene matches.